A single T cell receptor beta chain is shown here with its context. Antigen unknown. This sample is part of a study of T-cell reconstitution after alpha-beta-depleted transplantation in children. Study observations and caveats: Reportedly, alpha-beta T cells present about two months post-transplant originated from several hundred expanded clones of graft origin. T-cell counts and diversity were attributed mostly to newly produced T cells one year after transplant. From surviving recipient T cells and thymic progenitors came the high day-60 TCRbeta diversity observed in some patients.

V was clipped by 3 bases and J by 3 bases; unmatched bases: 8. CDR1 MDHEN and CDR2 SYDVKM come from the germline V gene. The CDR3 runs to 16 residues. TCRbeta library preparation incorporated unique molecular identifiers. TCRdb reprocessed the PCR reads with MiXCR, giving one entry per CDR3 protein. Among under 250,000 distinct CDR3 sequences listed, about 24% were seen once. The TCR sequence derives from a female patient aged 2 to 10 who had a stem cell transplant for congenital amegakaryocytic thrombocytopenia, so the T cells may come from the graft donor. The sequenced sample was PBMCs, mostly from graft donor cells, obtained 360 days after TCRalphabeta/CD19-depleted stem cell transplant. J is TRBJ2-7 and V is TRBV28, with 10 bases aligning to TRBD1. The CDR3 DNA sequence: TGTGCCAGCAGTTTCACCGCGGGACAGGGGTTCTACGAGCAGTACTTC. Amino acids: CASSFTAGQGFYEQYF. The full variable domain, in which reference TRBV28 and TRBJ2-7 provide the parts outside the CDR3, is DVKVTQSSRYLVKRTGEKVFLECVQDMDHENMFWYRQDPGLGLRLIYFSYDVKMKEKGDIPEGYSVSREKKERFSLILESASTNQTSMYLCASSFTAGQGFYEQYFGPGTRLTVT.